These T cell receptor beta chains were read from a single sample in a study of vaccination and CD4 T cells after COVID-19. TCRdb ran MiXCR on the PCR reads and lists one entry per CDR3 protein. This repertoire shows approximately 19,000 distinct CDR3 sequences, roughly 56% found once; its top ten account for roughly 10%. Their recognized antigens are unknown. Material: CD4+ T cells from blood, cultured in vitro. The origin of the receptors is a human donor who had recovered from COVID-19. Each CDR3 is given with its conserved first and last residue. The order of the fields is J gene, clone size, D gene, V gene, CDR3 DNA, CDR3 protein. The D gene is left open where the match is weak. Clone sizes are given selectively: once, few, many, or a class where the clone is expanded.

J: TRBJ1-2
size: once
D: TRBD1
V: TRBV9
DNA: TGTGCCAGCAGCGTAGGGAGGACAGGGAACTATGGCTACACCTTC
CDR3: CASSVGRTGNYGYTF

J: TRBJ2-3
size: -
D: -
V: TRBV19
DNA: TGTGCCAGTAGGAGCCCGGGGGACACAGATACGCAGTATTTT
CDR3: CASRSPGDTDTQYF

J: TRBJ1-1
size: once
D: -
V: TRBV5-1
DNA: TGCGCCAGCAGCTTGGCAGAGGGGATAGGGAACACTGAAGCTTTCTTT
CDR3: CASSLAEGIGNTEAFF

J: TRBJ2-3
size: few
D: -
V: TRBV9
DNA: TGTGCCAGCAGCGCAGGGGGGGATACGCAGTATTTT
CDR3: CASSAGGDTQYF

J: TRBJ2-7
size: -
D: TRBD2
V: TRBV19
DNA: TGTGCCAGTAGTATACCCGGGACTAGAGGTTCCTACGAGCAGTACTTC
CDR3: CASSIPGTRGSYEQYF

J: TRBJ2-7
size: -
D: -
V: TRBV7-2
DNA: TGTGCCAGCAGCTTAGTCGAGGGGCGCCGGCAGTACTTC
CDR3: CASSLVEGRRQYF

J: TRBJ1-1
size: -
D: -
V: TRBV20-1
DNA: TGCAGTGTCCCGACAGTCACTGAAGCTTTCTTT
CDR3: CSVPTVTEAFF

J: TRBJ1-1
size: -
D: -
V: TRBV11-2
DNA: TGTGCCAGCAGCCGTCTTGGGGGGCATACTGAAGCTTTCTTT
CDR3: CASSRLGGHTEAFF

J: TRBJ2-5
size: -
D: -
V: TRBV7-3
DNA: TGTGCCAGCAGCAGGACGGAACAAGAGACCCAGTACTTC
CDR3: CASSRTEQETQYF

J: TRBJ1-2
size: -
D: -
V: TRBV6-1
DNA: TGTGCCAGCATGAGGGGAAACTATGGCTACACCTTC
CDR3: CASMRGNYGYTF

J: TRBJ1-5
size: -
D: -
V: TRBV7-2
DNA: TGTGCCAGCAGCTCGCCCAATCAGCCCCAGCATTTT
CDR3: CASSSPNQPQHF

J: TRBJ2-1
size: -
D: -
V: TRBV4-3
DNA: TGCGCCAGCAGCCAAGCCACTAGTTGGGTTGAGCAGTTCTTC
CDR3: CASSQATSWVEQFF

J: TRBJ1-3
size: -
D: -
V: TRBV7-9
DNA: TGTGCCAGCAGCTTAGCCACGAGTGGGGCGTCTGGAAACACCATATATTTT
CDR3: CASSLATSGASGNTIYF

J: TRBJ2-2
size: few
D: -
V: TRBV24-1
DNA: TGTGCCACCTCACGGACACAACCGAACACCGGGGAGCTGTTTTTT
CDR3: CATSRTQPNTGELFF

J: TRBJ1-2
size: -
D: TRBD1
V: TRBV5-4
DNA: TGTGCCAGCAGCTTAGGGAAGGACAGGGGGCACTATGGCTACACCTTC
CDR3: CASSLGKDRGHYGYTF

J: TRBJ2-7
size: -
D: TRBD2
V: TRBV6-1
DNA: TGTGCCAGCAGTACCCGGGCGGGAGGAGGCTACGAGCAGTACTTC
CDR3: CASSTRAGGGYEQYF

J: TRBJ2-3
size: few
D: -
V: TRBV6-4
DNA: TGTGCCAGCAGAGATACTTTCTCAACAGATACGCAGTATTTT
CDR3: CASRDTFSTDTQYF

J: TRBJ1-1
size: few
D: -
V: TRBV12-3/TRBV12-4
DNA: TGTGCCAGCAGTTTAAGGGGGTACACTGAAGCTTTCTTT
CDR3: CASSLRGYTEAFF

J: TRBJ2-7
size: -
D: -
V: TRBV30
DNA: TGTGCCTGGAGTGTAGAGGGCAGCTCCTACGAGCAGTACTTC
CDR3: CAWSVEGSSYEQYF

J: TRBJ2-1
size: -
D: -
V: TRBV19
DNA: TGTGCCAGTAGCCTTCGGGACCACCCCTACAATGAGCAGTTCTTC
CDR3: CASSLRDHPYNEQFF

J: TRBJ2-5
size: few
D: -
V: TRBV20-1
DNA: TGCAGTGCCCAGTCGGGGCGGGAGACCCAGTACTTC
CDR3: CSAQSGRETQYF

J: TRBJ1-5
size: few
D: -
V: TRBV5-1
DNA: TGCGCCAGCAGCCCCGCACCTCGGGCCAGCGGGAACAATCAGCCCCAGCATTTT
CDR3: CASSPAPRASGNNQPQHF

J: TRBJ1-1
size: -
D: -
V: TRBV11-2
DNA: TGTGCCAGCAGCGGGGTCCGGGACACTGAAGCTTTCTTT
CDR3: CASSGVRDTEAFF

J: TRBJ1-3
size: -
D: -
V: TRBV7-8
DNA: TGTGCCAGCAGCTTAGCGCCCACAGATTCTGGAAACACCATATATTTT
CDR3: CASSLAPTDSGNTIYF

J: TRBJ2-1
size: -
D: TRBD2
V: TRBV7-3
DNA: TGTGCCAGCAGCTTAATCCGGCTAGCGGGAAGTGAGCAGTTCTTC
CDR3: CASSLIRLAGSEQFF

J: TRBJ2-5
size: -
D: TRBD2
V: TRBV4-3
DNA: TGCGCCAGCAGCCGCACGCGCGGGGGGGCGGGAGAGACCCAGTACTTC
CDR3: CASSRTRGGAGETQYF

J: TRBJ2-7
size: few
D: -
V: TRBV19
DNA: TGTGCCAGTAGTATTGGACAGCCACCCCGGGGCCAGTACTTC
CDR3: CASSIGQPPRGQYF

J: TRBJ2-1
size: -
D: -
V: TRBV20-1
DNA: TGCAGTGCTAGACCCACAGGGCACTCCTACAATGAGCAGTTCTTC
CDR3: CSARPTGHSYNEQFF

J: TRBJ1-2
size: -
D: -
V: TRBV7-2
DNA: TGTGCCAGCAGCTTAAGGGCATTAAACTATGGCTACACCTTC
CDR3: CASSLRALNYGYTF

J: TRBJ2-5
size: -
D: -
V: TRBV20-1
DNA: TGCAGTGCCCCCCTTAGACCTCTGGAGACCCAGTACTTC
CDR3: CSAPLRPLETQYF

J: TRBJ1-6
size: few
D: TRBD1
V: TRBV12-3/TRBV12-4
DNA: TGTGCCAGCAGAACAGGGGCAAAGATTTCACCCCTCCACTTT
CDR3: CASRTGAKISPLHF

J: TRBJ1-1
size: once
D: -
V: TRBV27
DNA: TGTGCCAGCAGAGTGGCAGGGGTGGAGAACACTGAAGCTTTCTTT
CDR3: CASRVAGVENTEAFF

J: TRBJ2-3
size: few
D: TRBD2
V: TRBV20-1
DNA: TGCAGTGCTACCGGGACTAGGGGTACTGATACGCAGTATTTT
CDR3: CSATGTRGTDTQYF

J: TRBJ2-1
size: medium-sized
D: TRBD2
V: TRBV20-1
DNA: TGCAGTGCTAGACCCGGACTAGCGGGAGGTGCAAATGAGCAGTTCTTC
CDR3: CSARPGLAGGANEQFF

J: TRBJ1-5
size: -
D: -
V: TRBV20-1
DNA: TGCAGTGCTAGTGGGGGTTACCCTTCTAGCAATCAGCCCCAGCATTTT
CDR3: CSASGGYPSSNQPQHF

J: TRBJ2-5
size: -
D: -
V: TRBV6-1
DNA: TGTGCCAGCAGACAAGAGACCCAGTACTTC
CDR3: CASRQETQYF

J: TRBJ2-2
size: -
D: TRBD1
V: TRBV6-2/TRBV6-3
DNA: TGTGCCAGCGGACGAGGACAGGGAAGATTGAACACCGGGGAGCTGTTTTTT
CDR3: CASGRGQGRLNTGELFF

J: TRBJ1-5
size: -
D: -
V: TRBV6-1
DNA: TGTGCCAGCAGTGAAATGGGCCCAACAGTCAATCAGCCCCAGCATTTT
CDR3: CASSEMGPTVNQPQHF

J: TRBJ1-2
size: few
D: TRBD1
V: TRBV7-9
DNA: TGTGCCAGCAGCTTAGAACAGGGGATTGGGGTAGGCTACACCTTC
CDR3: CASSLEQGIGVGYTF

J: TRBJ2-5
size: -
D: -
V: TRBV11-2
DNA: TGTGCCAGCAGCGTTCGGGACGGCGGGTTTTCAGCGGAGACCCAGTACTTC
CDR3: CASSVRDGGFSAETQYF

J: TRBJ1-3
size: -
D: -
V: TRBV4-3
DNA: TGCGCCAGCAGCCGCGGCTCAGTCGGGACTGGAAACACCATATATTTT
CDR3: CASSRGSVGTGNTIYF

J: TRBJ1-1
size: few
D: -
V: TRBV19
DNA: TGTGCCAGTAGCCACCGGGGGCAGGCTGAAGCTTTCTTT
CDR3: CASSHRGQAEAFF

J: TRBJ2-2
size: -
D: -
V: TRBV7-9
DNA: TGTGCCAGCAACACTCAGGGGAAGGGCGGGGAGCTGTTTTTT
CDR3: CASNTQGKGGELFF

J: TRBJ1-3
size: -
D: -
V: TRBV7-6
DNA: TGTGCCAGCAGCCCAGTTCGGGGCTCTGGAAACACCATATATTTT
CDR3: CASSPVRGSGNTIYF

J: TRBJ2-2
size: once
D: TRBD2
V: TRBV9
DNA: TGTGCCAGCAGCGTACCATCTAGCGGGGGGGCCGGGGAGCTGTTTTTT
CDR3: CASSVPSSGGAGELFF

J: TRBJ1-3
size: -
D: TRBD1
V: TRBV7-2
DNA: TGTGCCAGCAGCCCATACCAGGGGGTCTCAGGAAACACCATATATTTT
CDR3: CASSPYQGVSGNTIYF

J: TRBJ1-2
size: -
D: TRBD1
V: TRBV5-1
DNA: TGCGCCAGCAGCAGGACAGGGAGGAGCCTCTATGGCTACACCTTC
CDR3: CASSRTGRSLYGYTF

J: TRBJ2-3
size: -
D: TRBD1
V: TRBV2
DNA: TGTGCCAGCACTCTGAACCACAGGGGTAAGAGCACAGATACGCAGTATTTT
CDR3: CASTLNHRGKSTDTQYF

J: TRBJ2-7
size: few
D: -
V: TRBV12-3/TRBV12-4
DNA: TGTGCCAGCAGTAGGACGGGCTCCTACGAGCAGTACTTC
CDR3: CASSRTGSYEQYF

J: TRBJ2-2
size: -
D: TRBD2
V: TRBV6-1
DNA: TGTGCCAGCATTATGACTAGCTACACCGGGGAGCTGTTTTTT
CDR3: CASIMTSYTGELFF

J: TRBJ2-3
size: -
D: -
V: TRBV6-2/TRBV6-3
DNA: TGTGCCAGCAGTTACCCAAAACTACGCCAAGGCACAGATACGCAGTATTTT
CDR3: CASSYPKLRQGTDTQYF

J: TRBJ1-1
size: once
D: -
V: TRBV7-3
DNA: TGTGCCAGCAGCTCTAACTGGAACACTGAAGCTTTCTTT
CDR3: CASSSNWNTEAFF

J: TRBJ2-7
size: -
D: -
V: TRBV10-3
DNA: TGTGCCATCAGTGTCAAGCCCTCCTACGAGCAGTACTTC
CDR3: CAISVKPSYEQYF

J: TRBJ1-2
size: few
D: -
V: TRBV6-2/TRBV6-3
DNA: TGTGCCAGCAGTCGGTGGTTCGAGGAGGGGGTGATCTATGGCTACACCTTC
CDR3: CASSRWFEEGVIYGYTF